The 25 T cell receptor beta chains given below trace back to one sample, sequenced in a study of T cell repertoires in cytomegalovirus infection. TCRdb re-called the reads through MiXCR, storing one row per CDR3 protein. Of over 300,000 distinct CDR3 sequences listed, roughly a sixth were seen once; the top ten hold around 12%. Sample: PBMCs. These receptors all stem from a human donor in good health (CMV status not recorded). Some clones in this sample may be carry-over from other donors' samples.

This clonotype has just a few counts. In DNA, the CDR3 is TGCGGGGCCCCACTAGCCTCAGCGACAGATACGCAGTATTTT. This codes for CGAPLASATDTQYF. This sequence joins TRBV20-1 and TRBJ2-3, with D possibly matching TRBD2 (6 bases). CDR1 is DFQATT, CDR2 SNEGSKA, per germline (reference sequence). The CDR3 spans 14 residues.

This clonotype was picked up many times. The rearrangement joins TRBV7-6 to TRBJ2-1; D is unresolved. The CDR3 consists of 14 residues. From germline, CDR1 is SGHVS and CDR2 FNYEAQ. V lost 0 bases and J 3 bases, leaving 6 bases between the germline ends. The CDR3 here is CASSLAALYNEQFF. CDR3 DNA: TGTGCCAGCAGCTTAGCGGCCCTCTACAATGAGCAGTTCTTC. Full variable domain (rest looked up from reference TRBV7-6 and TRBJ2-1): GAGVSQSPRYKVTKRGQDVALRCDPISGHVSLYWYRQALGQGPEFLTYFNYEAQQDKSGLPNDRFSAERPEGSISTLTIQRTEQRDSAMYRCASSLAALYNEQFFGPGTRLTVL.

The chain has TRBV18 and TRBJ1-2, with TRBD1 matching 7 bases. J gave up 5 bases and V 3 bases, and 6 bases lay outside the gene matches. Germline lookup yields CDR1 KGHSH and CDR2 LQKENI. The CDR3 is made up of 14 amino acids. The CDR3, as DNA: TGTGCCAGCTCACCGGGGGACAGTCTATATGGCTACACCTTC. Amino acid sequence: CASSPGDSLYGYTF.

The V call is TRBV4-2, the J call TRBJ1-1; the D is unclear. This CDR3 region has 15 residues. Germline V gene lookup returns CDR1 LGHNA and CDR2 YNFKEQ. Trimming cost V 0 bases and J 0 bases, with 8 bases left between them. The CDR3 spells CASSQDHSLNTEAFF. The CDR3, as DNA: TGTGCCAGCAGCCAAGATCACAGCCTGAACACTGAAGCTTTCTTT.

This rearrangement joins TRBV19 to TRBJ1-6, with unresolved D. CDR1 is LNHDA, CDR2 SQIVND, per germline (reference sequence). V lost 5 bases and J lost 9, with 11 bases in between. The CDR3 sequence is 13 residues long. CDR3 coding DNA: TGTGCCAGTAGTGGGGATGGTGGTTCACCCCTCCACTTT. Translating it yields CASSGDGGSPLHF.

V is TRBV12-3 or TRBV12-4 and J is TRBJ1-3, with TRBD1 as a possible D gene (5 bases). Trimming removed 1 base at V and 0 bases at J, with 7 bases between. The CDR3 covers 15 residues. DNA of the CDR3: TGTGCCAGCAGTTTAGACAGGACCTCTGGAAACACCATATATTTT. Its translation: CASSLDRTSGNTIYF.

The V call is TRBV3-1, the J call TRBJ2-3; D call uncertain. This CDR3 region has 14 residues. Trimming took 1 base from V and 6 from J, leaving 11 bases between them. The V gene's germline CDR1 is LGHDT and CDR2 YNNKEL (reference sequence). The CDR3 reads CASSQGWGKDTQYF. The CDR3 DNA sequence: TGTGCCAGCAGCCAAGGTTGGGGAAAGGATACGCAGTATTTT.

This clonotype was seen repeatedly, ten times or more. The V call is TRBV7-9, the J call TRBJ2-5; 8 bases match TRBD1. The CDR3 totals 14 residues. V was pared by 5 bases and J by 4 bases, with 6 bases of the junction left unmatched. Germline values: CDR1 SEHNR, CDR2 FQNEAQ (reference sequence). This CDR3 is CASSLWTGLETQYF. DNA of the CDR3: TGTGCCAGCAGCCTATGGACAGGGTTAGAGACCCAGTACTTC. The whole variable domain, remainder taken from reference TRBV7-9 and TRBJ2-5, is DTGVSQNPRHKITKRGQNVTFRCDPISEHNRLYWYRQTLGQGPEFLTYFQNEAQLEKSRLLSDRFSAERPKGSFSTLEIQRTEQGDSAMYLCASSLWTGLETQYFGPGTRLLVL.

The chain links TRBV2 to TRBJ2-5, with no clear D. This CDR3 comprises 14 residues. Germline CDR1 and CDR2: SNHLY and FYNNEI. The V end lost 0 bases, the J end lost 5 bases, and 10 bases lay between the germline ends. The CDR3 here is CASSEARIWETQYF. The DNA of the CDR3 is TGTGCCAGCAGTGAAGCGCGGATCTGGGAGACCCAGTACTTC.

This clonotype was picked up a small number of times. The chain is built from TRBV4-1 and TRBJ1-3; D unclear. The germline gives CDR1 MGHRA, CDR2 YSYEKL. Trimming took off 2 bases at V and 0 bases at J, with 8 bases between the two ends. The CDR3 consists of 15 residues. In DNA, the CDR3 is TGCGCCAGCAGCCAACCCCGGGACTCTGGAAACACCATATATTTT. This gives the protein CASSQPRDSGNTIYF.

Many counts were recorded for this clonotype. The chain uses TRBV7-2 and TRBJ2-3; D ambiguous. The CDR3 has 13 residues. The germline CDR1 and CDR2 sequences are SGHTA and FQGNSA. The V gene lost 1 base and the J gene lost 5 bases, with 7 bases spanning the gap. The chain's CDR3 is CASSLVWGDTQYF. As DNA, the CDR3 is TGTGCCAGCAGCTTAGTATGGGGAGATACGCAGTATTTT.

This chain connects TRBV4-1 to TRBJ2-3; 9 nucleotides align to TRBD2. The CDR3 is made up of 17 amino acids. Germline V gives CDR1 MGHRA, CDR2 YSYEKL. With 1 base clipped from V and 4 bases from J, the junction kept 9 bases outside the gene matches. CDR3 nucleotide sequence: TGCGCCAGCAGCCAAGGAATTTGGCGGGGGGGGCCAGATACGCAGTATTTT. Amino acid sequence: CASSQGIWRGGPDTQYF.

The chain links TRBV12-3 or TRBV12-4 to TRBJ2-2; the D is unclear. This CDR3 contains 13 residues. Trimming shortened V by 6 bases and J by 4 bases, and 9 bases separated the two germline ends. CDR3: CASRAPSTGELFF. Here the CDR3 DNA reads TGTGCCAGCAGAGCGCCTAGCACCGGGGAGCTGTTTTTT.

There are a few counts of this clonotype. The CDR3, as DNA: TGCAGTGCTAGAAACCCCTGGCGACCAAACACCGGGGAGCTGTTTTTT. Its protein product is CSARNPWRPNTGELFF. This rearrangement joins TRBV20-1 to TRBJ2-2; D is ambiguous. Germline V gives CDR1 DFQATT, CDR2 SNEGSKA (reference sequence). Between the trimmed V and J ends, which lost 2 bases and 2 bases, there was a span of 15 bases. The CDR3 consists of 16 residues.

This clonotype was detected only a few times. The V gene is TRBV12-3 or TRBV12-4, the J gene TRBJ2-7, with TRBD2 identical over 7 bases. This CDR3 is 13 amino acids long. V lost 3 bases, J lost 4 bases, and 3 bases stayed unmatched. The CDR3 DNA reads TGTGCCAGCAGTTTTCTAGCGGCTTACGAGCAGTACTTC. Amino acids: CASSFLAAYEQYF.

V and J are TRBV19 and TRBJ2-3; 12 bases are a match to TRBD2. Germline lookup yields CDR1 LNHDA and CDR2 SQIVND (reference sequence). The V gene end was trimmed by 10 bases and the J gene end by 7 bases; junction bases not matched to a gene: 6. The CDR3 extends over 13 amino acids. CDR3 DNA sequence: TGTGCCACCCTAGCGGGGGGGCTAAATACGCAGTATTTT. Protein product: CATLAGGLNTQYF.

This clonotype was counted at least ten times. The gene calls are TRBV7-2 and TRBJ1-5; no reliable D call. Trimming cost V 1 base and J 0 bases, with 7 bases left between them. This CDR3 is built from 15 residues. The germline CDR1 and CDR2 sequences are SGHTA and FQGNSA. The CDR3 reads CASSLGARSNQPQHF. CDR3 DNA: TGTGCCAGCAGCTTAGGGGCACGTAGCAATCAGCCCCAGCATTTT.

The sample holds a few counts of this clonotype. The rearrangement joins TRBV20-1 to TRBJ2-7; D perhaps matches TRBD1 (5 bases). CDR3 length: 14 residues. Germline assignment: CDR1 DFQATT and CDR2 SNEGSKA (reference sequence). The ends were cut back, 2 bases at V and 0 bases at J, with 11 bases in the middle. CDR3 nucleotides: TGCAGTGCTAGAAGGCAGGGTGGCTCCTACGAGCAGTACTTC. Amino acid sequence: CSARRQGGSYEQYF.

This clonotype was detected ten times or more. In nucleotides, the CDR3 is TGTGCCAGCAGCTTAGAAGGTTATGAAAAACTGTTTTTT. Protein product: CASSLEGYEKLFF. V usage is TRBV7-2 and J usage is TRBJ1-4; no reliable D call. With 1 base removed from V and 6 bases from J, the gap between germline ends came to 6 bases. From germline, CDR1 is SGHTA and CDR2 FQGNSA. There are 13 residues in the CDR3.

The chain combines TRBV28 with TRBJ1-2; D gene unclear. Trimming removed 3 bases from V and 3 bases from J, with 8 bases in between. CDR1 MDHEN and CDR2 SYDVKM come from the germline V gene. The CDR3 loop spans 13 amino acids. CDR3 bases: TGTGCCAGCAGTTTCGTCGGGGACTATGGCTACACCTTC. Amino acid sequence: CASSFVGDYGYTF.

The chain recombines TRBV29-1 with TRBJ2-7, with D perhaps matching TRBD1 or TRBD2 (5 bases each). The ends were cut back, 3 bases at V and 5 bases at J, with 14 bases in the middle. The CDR3 spans 13 residues. Germline V gene data show CDR1 as SQVTM and CDR2 as ANQGSEA. In DNA form, the CDR3 reads TGCAGCGTTGATGTGGGGACGGGTGACGAGCAGTACTTC. Amino acids: CSVDVGTGDEQYF.

This clonotype has ten or more counts. This chain uses TRBV7-8 with TRBJ2-1; TRBD2 matches at 13 bases. The CDR3 has 17 residues. Germline-derived CDR1 and CDR2 are SGHVS and FQNEAQ. Germline trimming cut 2 bases from V and 6 bases from J; bases unmatched to any gene: 7. This CDR3 is CASSLYRTSGGSNEQFF. In DNA form, the CDR3 reads TGTGCCAGCAGCTTATACCGGACTAGCGGGGGTAGCAATGAGCAGTTCTTC.

The chain uses TRBV4-1 and TRBJ2-5; possibly TRBD2 for D (8 bases). The CDR3 contains 17 residues. Germline CDR1 MGHRA, CDR2 YSYEKL. V lost 2 bases to trimming and J lost 5 bases, with 21 bases between them. DNA of the CDR3: TGCGCCAGCAGCCAACAGGGGGGGGCGGGGGGCAAGGAGACCCAGTACTTC. Translation: CASSQQGGAGGKETQYF.

This clonotype has more than one count but fewer than ten. The chain employs TRBV10-2 and TRBJ2-5, with D perhaps TRBD1 or TRBD2 (6 bases each). Trimming pared 4 bases from V and 5 bases from J, leaving 20 bases between. This CDR3 contains 16 residues. Looked up from germline, CDR1 is WSHSY and CDR2 is SAAADI. The CDR3 nucleotides read TGCGCCAGCAGTGTGCGCCGTGGGGGGCCCCACGAGACCCAGTACTTC. The encoded protein is CASSVRRGGPHETQYF.

This clonotype was observed at least ten times. V and J are TRBV27 and TRBJ1-5; tentative D call: TRBD1 (5 bases). CDR3 size: 14 residues. CDR1 and CDR2 (germline): MNHEY, SMNVEV (reference sequence). Trimming removed 3 bases at V and 1 base at J, with 7 bases between. Here the CDR3 reads CASSFEGSNQPQHF. The CDR3 DNA reads as TGTGCCAGCAGTTTTGAGGGGAGCAATCAGCCCCAGCATTTT.